This T cell receptor beta chain was retrieved from a study of blood T cell repertoires in COVID-19. Study-wide background: Donors of Cohort 3 who recovered were those that had two negative PCRs, clearance, or symptom resolution. There were acute and convalescent COVID-19 samples, and they came from the United States, Italy and Spain. PBMCs, B-cell-depleted T cells, or T cells provided the cDNA or gDNA that made up the material.

The junction had 3 bases not matched to a gene; V was cut back by 3 bases and J by 3 bases. The CDR3 is made up of 16 amino acids. In germline, CDR1 is KGHDR, CDR2 SFDVKD. Authors' processing steps: The assay estimated nucleated cells by amplifying reference gene primers. Method: immunoSEQ multiplex PCR; TCRdb's copy keeps in-frame clones and lacks some. The DNA was the basis for D and trimming; V, J and clone size are from that table. The table lists a few hundred thousand clones, roughly 91% of them singletons, with around 2% in the top ten. J is TRBJ2-1 and V is TRBV24-1; 11 bases line up with TRBD2. The receptor's source is a woman between 55 and 75 years old in a cohort exposed to, infected with or recovered from COVID-19 (not recorded which). The source material was PBMCs or T cells enriched from blood (not recorded which). The CDR3 loop is CATSDPGLADYNEQFF. The DNA of the CDR3 is TGTGCCACCAGTGATCCGGGACTAGCGGACTACAATGAGCAGTTCTTC.